These T cell receptor beta chains were read from a single sample in a study of radiotherapy plus CTLA-4 blockade in lung cancer. Sequencing used immunoSEQ multiplex PCR; TCRdb keeps in-frame clones, though not all of them. The repertoire holds about 29,000 clones, with approximately 80% as singletons. Material: peripheral blood, obtained from a patient treated with radiotherapy plus ipilimumab. All receptors come from a human donor with non-small cell lung cancer that progressed on radiotherapy plus ipilimumab. CDR3s include the opening cysteine and the closing phenylalanine or tryptophan. D genes are given only for firm matches. Not every row has a clone size; where given, it reads once, few, many or a size class.

j_gene,abundance,v_gene,d_gene,CDR3aa,CDR3nt
TRBJ2-1,.,TRBV7-6,.,CASTLGTYNEQFF,TGTGCCAGCACCCTCGGGACCTACAATGAGCAGTTCTTC
TRBJ2-2,.,TRBV10-3,.,CAINIGVGELFF,TGTGCCATCAATATAGGGGTTGGGGAGCTGTTTTTT
TRBJ1-6,.,TRBV7-9,TRBD1,CASSLGSGGSSPLHF,TGTGCCAGCAGCTTAGGTTCAGGGGGGAGTTCACCCCTCCACTTT
TRBJ2-5,.,TRBV28,.,CASSLGGKKSETQYF,TGTGCCAGCAGTTTGGGGGGAAAAAAGTCAGAGACCCAGTACTTC
TRBJ2-7,once,TRBV7-9,.,CVSRGGPYEQYF,TGTGTCAGCCGGGGTGGCCCCTACGAGCAGTACTTC
TRBJ2-3,once,TRBV6-1,.,CASRDAVVNTDTQYF,TGTGCCAGCAGGGATGCGGTTGTCAACACAGATACGCAGTATTTT
TRBJ1-1,.,TRBV5-1,TRBD1,CASSTGQGANSEAFF,TGCGCCAGCAGCACCGGACAGGGGGCTAACTCTGAAGCTTTCTTT
TRBJ2-7,.,TRBV5-8,.,CASSLATGIGEQYF,TGTGCCAGCAGCTTGGCCACGGGGATCGGCGAGCAGTACTTC
TRBJ2-5,.,TRBV7-3,TRBD1,CASSLYRGETQYF,TGTGCCAGCAGCTTATACAGGGGGGAGACCCAGTACTTC
TRBJ2-3,.,TRBV9,TRBD2,CASSVAELAGGPFQGTQYF,TGTGCCAGCAGCGTAGCGGAGCTAGCGGGGGGGCCATTTCAGGGTACGCAGTATTTT
TRBJ2-1,.,TRBV10-2,TRBD2,CASTLAGWYNEQFF,TGCGCCAGCACGCTAGCGGGGTGGTACAATGAGCAGTTCTTC
TRBJ2-7,.,TRBV2,TRBD2,CASSEGLAGSYEQYF,TGTGCCAGCAGTGAAGGACTAGCGGGGAGCTACGAGCAGTACTTC
TRBJ1-6,once,TRBV28,.,CASTPWGTGLVDNSPLHF,TGTGCCAGCACCCCCTGGGGAACAGGTCTCGTGGACAATTCACCCCTCCACTTT
TRBJ2-7,.,TRBV15,TRBD1,CATSRAPGQGFEQYF,TGTGCCACCAGCAGAGCTCCGGGACAGGGTTTCGAGCAGTACTTC
TRBJ1-2,.,TRBV5-8,.,CASHGRAPLNYGYTF,TGTGCCAGCCACGGGAGGGCACCTCTGAACTATGGCTACACCTTC
TRBJ2-1,few,TRBV6-5,TRBD1,CASSYSLGRGRNEQFF,TGTGCCAGCAGTTACTCGCTAGGAAGGGGGCGGAATGAGCAGTTCTTC
TRBJ2-7,few,TRBV21-1,.,CASRPRTGDERDEQYF,TGTGCCAGCAGGCCTCGGACAGGGGATGAACGAGACGAGCAGTACTTC
TRBJ2-7,once,TRBV5-4,TRBD1,CASSTLGTGEAYEQYF,TGTGCCAGCAGCACCCTTGGGACAGGGGAGGCCTACGAGCAGTACTTC
TRBJ1-1,.,TRBV2,TRBD1,CASSLLGQGGAFF,TGTGCCAGCAGTCTATTAGGACAGGGGGGAGCTTTCTTT
TRBJ1-2,.,TRBV12-5,.,CASPTRGRRNYGYTF,TGTGCTAGTCCAACCCGCGGCAGGAGGAACTATGGCTACACCTTC
TRBJ1-6,few,TRBV6-5,.,CASSRTADGSPLHF,TGTGCCAGCAGCCGGACAGCGGACGGTTCACCCCTCCACTTT
TRBJ2-7,few,TRBV6-1,.,CASSEALSSPLKQYF,TGTGCCAGCAGTGAAGCGCTAAGCTCTCCTCTTAAGCAGTACTTC
TRBJ1-4,.,TRBV11-2,.,CASSPSPNEKLFF,TGTGCCAGCAGCCCTAGCCCTAATGAAAAACTGTTTTTT
TRBJ1-1,.,TRBV5-1,TRBD1,CASSFGTGSGNTEAFF,TGCGCCAGCAGCTTCGGGACAGGGTCAGGGAACACTGAAGCTTTCTTT
TRBJ2-1,once,TRBV5-4,.,CASSLVGGSYNEQFF,TGTGCCAGCAGCTTGGTAGGGGGCTCCTACAATGAGCAGTTCTTC
TRBJ2-7,.,TRBV6-5,.,CASSPTGIAYEQYF,TGTGCCAGCAGTCCAACCGGGATAGCCTACGAGCAGTACTTC
TRBJ1-5,few,TRBV5-1,TRBD1,CASSLSGGDQPQHF,TGCGCCAGCAGCTTGTCAGGGGGAGACCAGCCCCAGCATTTT
TRBJ2-7,.,TRBV5-1,.,CASSSQGNEQYF,TGCGCCAGCAGCTCACAGGGTAACGAGCAGTACTTC
TRBJ2-5,.,TRBV6-1,.,CASRAPARSGSQYF,TGTGCCAGCAGGGCTCCCGCCCGGAGTGGGTCCCAGTACTTC
TRBJ1-5,.,TRBV6-1,.,CASTPLQGPNQPQHF,TGTGCCAGCACCCCACTACAGGGCCCAAATCAGCCCCAGCATTTT
TRBJ1-1,.,TRBV6-6,TRBD1,CASSYLGQGFTEAFF,TGTGCCAGCAGTTACTTGGGACAGGGGTTCACTGAAGCTTTCTTT
TRBJ2-1,.,TRBV5-4,TRBD1,CASSLSTGGRVGEQFF,TGTGCCAGCAGCTTGAGTACAGGGGGAAGGGTAGGTGAGCAGTTCTTC
TRBJ2-7,few,TRBV10-1,TRBD2,CASSDRRLAGVPNEQYF,TGCGCCAGCAGTGACCGCCGACTAGCGGGGGTCCCGAACGAGCAGTACTTC
TRBJ2-7,.,TRBV5-1,TRBD2,CASSHTSGGDYEQYF,TGCGCCAGCAGCCACACTAGCGGGGGAGATTACGAGCAGTACTTC
TRBJ1-6,.,TRBV7-9,TRBD1,CASSLVLGQGAGSPLHF,TGTGCCAGCAGCTTAGTCTTGGGACAGGGGGCTGGTTCACCCCTCCACTTT
TRBJ1-4,.,TRBV15,.,CATSRGSGSYNEKLFF,TGTGCCACCAGCAGAGGATCGGGGAGCTATAATGAAAAACTGTTTTTT
TRBJ2-3,.,TRBV20-1,TRBD1,CSAAPGTGDYF,TGCAGTGCTGCCCCCGGGACAGGGGACTATTTT
TRBJ2-7,.,TRBV2,.,CASIGGRSSYEQYF,TGTGCCAGCATTGGAGGGAGATCGTCCTACGAGCAGTACTTC
TRBJ2-2,.,TRBV4-1,.,CASSQLRNTGELFF,TGCGCCAGCAGCCAGCTAAGGAACACCGGGGAGCTGTTTTTT
TRBJ2-7,.,TRBV5-1,.,CASSLVGDYEQYF,TGCGCCAGCAGCTTGGTAGGAGACTACGAGCAGTACTTC
TRBJ1-5,.,TRBV7-2,.,CASSLEGTGNQPQHF,TGTGCCAGCAGCTTAGAAGGTACAGGAAATCAGCCCCAGCATTTT
TRBJ2-5,once,TRBV7-7,TRBD2,CASSSLAGDRETQYF,TGTGCTAGCAGCTCACTAGCGGGGGACCGGGAGACCCAGTACTTC
TRBJ2-1,.,TRBV27,.,CASSLALAYEQFF,TGTGCCAGCAGTTTAGCTCTAGCTTATGAGCAGTTCTTC
TRBJ2-1,.,TRBV7-6,TRBD2,CASSLVSGGSYNEQFF,TGTGCCAGCAGCTTAGTCTCGGGGGGGTCCTACAATGAGCAGTTCTTC
TRBJ1-1,.,TRBV28,.,CASSPSGMENGEAFF,TGTGCCAGCAGCCCTAGCGGAATGGAAAACGGTGAAGCTTTCTTT
TRBJ2-1,.,TRBV19,.,CASSIRGTFNNEQFF,TGTGCCAGTAGTATAAGAGGGACTTTTAACAATGAGCAGTTCTTC
TRBJ1-4,.,TRBV10-2,TRBD1,CASTPRYGTANEKLFF,TGCGCCAGCACCCCCCGATACGGGACAGCTAATGAAAAACTGTTTTTT
TRBJ2-1,few,TRBV2,TRBD2,CASRAGGGSYNEQFF,TGTGCCAGCAGAGCGGGGGGTGGGTCCTACAATGAGCAGTTCTTC
TRBJ2-1,.,TRBV5-1,.,CASSLGDIYNEQFF,TGCGCCAGCAGCTTGGGCGACATCTACAATGAGCAGTTCTTC
TRBJ2-7,.,TRBV18,TRBD1,CASSGTGDGVSYEQYF,TGTGCCAGCTCAGGGACAGGGGATGGAGTGTCCTACGAGCAGTACTTC
TRBJ2-7,once,TRBV6-6,.,CASSLEQWEQYF,TGTGCCAGCAGTTTGGAGCAATGGGAGCAGTACTTC
TRBJ2-2,.,TRBV2,TRBD1,CASSDRSNTGELFF,TGTGCCAGCTCGGACAGGTCGAACACCGGGGAGCTGTTTTTT
TRBJ2-5,once,TRBV7-6,.,CASSPQTGPQETQYF,TGTGCCAGCAGCCCTCAGACAGGCCCGCAAGAGACCCAGTACTTC
TRBJ1-5,.,TRBV6-5,TRBD1,CASGQGGSNQPQHF,TGTGCCAGCGGACAGGGGGGTAGCAATCAGCCCCAGCATTTT
TRBJ2-7,.,TRBV7-2,TRBD1,CASGKGQGVGEQYF,TGTGCCAGCGGGAAAGGACAGGGAGTAGGCGAGCAGTACTTC